The T cell receptor (beta chain) described here comes from a study of PD-L1 blockade in urothelial cancer. Study-level background: Male sex and bladder-origin urothelial cancer characterized about 90% of the 29 patients. Blood samples contained a median 141,255 T cells. Study outcomes and limitations: Durable benefit was linked to greater 3-week expansion of tumor-associated blood clones.

Method: immunoSEQ multiplex PCR; TCRdb's copy keeps in-frame clones and lacks some. Of tens of thousands of clones in the sample, around four fifths were seen once. Time point of the sample: pretreatment peripheral blood. There were between 1 and 8 samples from each patient, taken pretreatment and on-treatment. To note about this clone: The antigen is not known.

Germline V gene data show CDR1 as LNHDA and CDR2 as SQIVND (reference sequence). The CDR3 extends over 13 amino acids. V lost 5 bases, J lost 5 bases, and 12 bases lay in between. Sequences were derived from PBMCs, sampled around atezolizumab (anti-PD-L1) treatment. The chain has TRBV19 and TRBJ2-5, with D perhaps matching TRBD1 (5 bases). The TCR comes from a man aged 35 to 55 with urothelial cancer. CDR3 region: CASSGTGRETQYF. The CDR3 DNA reads as TGTGCCAGTAGTGGAACAGGACGTGAGACCCAGTACTTC.